Following are 4 T cell receptor beta chains from one sample sequenced in a study of identical twins. TCRdb reanalysed the 5' RACE reads using MiXCR and keeps one entry per CDR3 protein. The table lists about 200,000 distinct CDR3 sequences, roughly 10% of them singletons, with 10% in the top ten. The sequencing sample was made of memory T cells sorted from blood. The receptors shown here come from a man aged 45 to 65 in good health.

This chain uses TRBV29-1 with TRBJ1-2, with 7 nucleotides matching TRBD1. The V and J ends lost 6 bases and 4 bases, in that order; junction bases with no gene match: 5. Germline CDR1 reads SQVTM; CDR2 reads ANQGSEA. The CDR3 sequence is 12 residues long. The CDR3 reads CSVLTGPYGYTF. The CDR3 DNA reads TGCAGCGTCCTGACAGGGCCCTATGGCTACACCTTC.

The chain employs TRBV5-1 and TRBJ2-2, with TRBD1 matching over 7 bases. V was clipped by 3 bases and J by 5 bases; unmatched bases: 7. This CDR3 region has 15 residues. Germline CDR1 and CDR2: SGHRS and YFSETQ. The CDR3 DNA follows: TGCGCCAGCAGCTGGGGACAGATCCCTACCGGGGAGCTGTTTTTT. Its protein product is CASSWGQIPTGELFF.

This clonotype occurred a few times. This rearrangement joins TRBV19 to TRBJ1-5, with a weak D call TRBD1 (6 bases). V was trimmed by 6 bases and J by 0 bases, leaving 15 bases between them. Looked up from germline, CDR1 is LNHDA and CDR2 is SQIVND (reference sequence). The CDR3 length is 16 residues. The CDR3 sequence is CASRQDRYYSNQPQHF. DNA for the CDR3: TGTGCCAGTAGACAAGACAGGTATTATAGCAATCAGCCCCAGCATTTT. The whole variable domain, remainder taken from reference TRBV19 and TRBJ1-5, is DGGITQSPKYLFRKEGQNVTLSCEQNLNHDAMYWYRQDPGQGLRLIYYSQIVNDFQKGDIAEGYSVSREKKESFPLTVTSAQKNPTAFYLCASRQDRYYSNQPQHFGDGTRLSIL.

The rearrangement joins TRBV3-1 to TRBJ2-7; D not resolved. V was cut by 2 bases and J by 0 bases, with 11 bases left in between. The germline gives CDR1 LGHDT, CDR2 YNNKEL (reference sequence). The CDR3 extends over 15 amino acids. The CDR3 sequence: CASSQSSGSSYEQYF. CDR3 sequence (DNA): TGTGCCAGCAGCCAATCCTCCGGCAGCTCCTACGAGCAGTACTTC.